This TCR beta chain was identified during a study of blood T cells in healthy people across ages. General study findings and limits: Naive CD4+ cells and diversity were both higher in long-lived donors than in aged donors.

V lost 5 bases to trimming and J lost 2 bases; unmatched junction nucleotides: 6. CDR1 and CDR2 (germline): SGHAT, FQNNGV. This CDR3 is built from 15 residues. Next came a second PCR, run for roughly 6 to 11 cycles, which used a sample-barcoded 5' primer along with a J-beta primer mix. Researchers report that a template-switch adaptor with 12 random nucleotides tagged each cDNA molecule. Researchers report that each sample yielded at least 2.5 million CDR3-containing paired-end reads. TCRdb used MiXCR to reprocess the 5' RACE reads, holding one entry per CDR3 protein. The sample includes 850,000 to 1,000,000 distinct CDR3 sequences, about 53% of them seen just once. This clonotype occurred a few times. Its antigen is not identified. Each sample had at least 6.5 million PBMCs isolated.

The sequenced sample consisted of blood. This clonotype was sampled from an older woman in good health. The chain couples TRBV11-2 to TRBJ2-3; 8 positions match TRBD2. The CDR3 nucleotides read TGTGCCAGCAGCCCACTAGCGGTCCCCACAGATACGCAGTATTTT. Amino acids: CASSPLAVPTDTQYF.